The entry that follows covers one T cell receptor (beta chain) sequence. What it binds is unknown. The donors (healthy individuals) were bone marrow donors. Vbeta (60) and Jbeta (13) primers were used in the PCR. Some clones are missing from TCRdb's copy, which holds only in-frame ones; the method was immunoSEQ multiplex PCR. This table has around 130,000 clones, around 74% appearing once. The data stem from a study of cytomegalovirus exposure and HLA in healthy donors. Findings and limits, study-wide: A prior analysis recorded that most TCR beta V segments were productive about 87% or about 30% of the time. Sequencing depth roughly uniform across donors was assumed in presence/absence analyses.

The clonotype was recovered from a man aged 30 to 39 in good health and CMV-seronegative. The sample comprised PBMCs.

The CDR3 nucleotides are TGTGCCAGCACCTGGACAGGGTCGGGCACTGAAGCTTTCTTT. Amino acid sequence: CASTWTGSGTEAFF. The V gene is TRBV6-1, the J gene TRBJ1-1, with 8 bases fitting TRBD1. Germline V gives CDR1 MNHNS, CDR2 SASEGT. This CDR3 is 14 amino acids long. V dropped 7 bases and J dropped 4; count of bases not matched to a gene: 8.